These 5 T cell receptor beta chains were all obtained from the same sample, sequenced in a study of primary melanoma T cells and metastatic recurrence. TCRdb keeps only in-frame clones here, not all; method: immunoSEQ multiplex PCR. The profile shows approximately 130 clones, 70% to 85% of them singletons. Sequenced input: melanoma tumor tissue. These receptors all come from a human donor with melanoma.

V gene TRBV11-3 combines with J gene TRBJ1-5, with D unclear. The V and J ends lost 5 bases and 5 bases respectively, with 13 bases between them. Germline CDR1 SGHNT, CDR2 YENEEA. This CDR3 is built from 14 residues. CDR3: CASSLPDQDQPQHF. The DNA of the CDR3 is TGTGCCAGCAGCCTCCCAGATCAGGATCAGCCCCAGCATTTT.

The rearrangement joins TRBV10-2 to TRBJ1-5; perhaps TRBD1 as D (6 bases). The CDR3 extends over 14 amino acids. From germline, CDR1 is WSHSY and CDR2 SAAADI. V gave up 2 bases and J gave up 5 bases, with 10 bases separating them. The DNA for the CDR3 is TGCGCCAGCAGTGAGGGGGGGCCGGATCAGCCCCAGCATTTT. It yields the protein CASSEGGPDQPQHF.

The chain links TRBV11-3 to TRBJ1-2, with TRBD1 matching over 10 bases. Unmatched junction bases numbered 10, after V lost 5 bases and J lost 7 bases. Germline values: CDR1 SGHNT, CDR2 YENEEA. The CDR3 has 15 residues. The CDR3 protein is CASSPKTGGAVGYTF. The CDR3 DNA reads TGTGCCAGCAGCCCTAAGACAGGGGGCGCGGTTGGCTACACCTTC. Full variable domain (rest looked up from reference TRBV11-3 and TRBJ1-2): EAGVVQSPRYKIIEKKQPVAFWCNPISGHNTLYWYLQNLGQGPELLIRYENEEAVDDSQLPKDRFSAERLKGVDSTLKIQPAELGDSAVYLCASSPKTGGAVGYTFGSGTRLTVV.

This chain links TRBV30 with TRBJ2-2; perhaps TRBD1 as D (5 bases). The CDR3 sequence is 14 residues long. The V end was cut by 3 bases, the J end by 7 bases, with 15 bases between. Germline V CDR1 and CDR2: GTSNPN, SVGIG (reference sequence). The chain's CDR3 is CAWRPVWGDGELFF. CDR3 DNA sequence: TGTGCCTGGAGGCCCGTTTGGGGCGACGGGGAGCTGTTTTTT.

The CDR3 protein is CASSAPGYEQYV. CDR3 DNA sequence: TGTGCCAGCAGCGCCCCGGGCTACGAGCAGTACGTC. This chain uses TRBV6-8 with TRBJ2-7, with D hard to call. Germline V gene data show CDR1 as MNHGY and CDR2 as SAAAGT. V lost 6 bases and J 3 bases, leaving 9 bases between the germline ends. The CDR3 is 12 residues long.